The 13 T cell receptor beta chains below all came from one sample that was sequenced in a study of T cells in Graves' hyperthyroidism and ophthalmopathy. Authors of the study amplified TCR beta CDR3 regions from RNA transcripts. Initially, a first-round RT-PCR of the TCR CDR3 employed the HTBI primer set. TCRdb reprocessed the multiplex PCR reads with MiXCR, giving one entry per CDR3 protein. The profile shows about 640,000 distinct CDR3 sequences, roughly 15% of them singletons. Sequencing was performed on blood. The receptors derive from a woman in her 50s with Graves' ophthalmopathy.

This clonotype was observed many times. CDR3 protein: CSAIGTTSTDTQYF. For the CDR3, the DNA is TGCAGTGCTATAGGGACTACCAGCACAGATACGCAGTATTTT. The rearrangement joins TRBV20-1 to TRBJ2-3, with 7 bases matching TRBD2. Trimming at V came to 4 bases and at J to 0 bases, leaving 4 bases not matched to a gene. The germline CDR1 and CDR2 sequences are DFQATT and SNEGSKA (reference sequence). CDR3 size: 14 residues.

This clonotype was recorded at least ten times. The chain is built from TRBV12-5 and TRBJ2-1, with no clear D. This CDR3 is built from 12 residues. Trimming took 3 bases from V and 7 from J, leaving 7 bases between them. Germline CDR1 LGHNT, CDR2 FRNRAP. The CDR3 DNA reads TGTGCTAGTGGTTTTACTGGGAATGAGCAGTTCTTC. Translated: CASGFTGNEQFF. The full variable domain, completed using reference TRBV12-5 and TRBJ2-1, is DARVTQTPRHKVTEMGQEVTMRCQPILGHNTVFWYRQTMMQGLELLAYFRNRAPLDDSGMPKDRFSAEMPDATLATLKIQPSEPRDSAVYFCASGFTGNEQFFGPGTRLTVL.

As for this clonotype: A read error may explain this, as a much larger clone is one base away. CDR3 loop: CASSFPPSSPYEQYF. The CDR3 DNA is TGTGCCAGCAGTTTCCCCCCTAGCAGCCCCTACGAGCAGTACTTC. The chain recombines TRBV27 with TRBJ2-7, with D possibly TRBD2 on 5 matching bases. The germline V gene encodes CDR1 MNHEY and CDR2 SMNVEV (reference sequence). V was cut by 3 bases and J by 2 bases, with 14 bases left in between. The CDR3 totals 15 residues.

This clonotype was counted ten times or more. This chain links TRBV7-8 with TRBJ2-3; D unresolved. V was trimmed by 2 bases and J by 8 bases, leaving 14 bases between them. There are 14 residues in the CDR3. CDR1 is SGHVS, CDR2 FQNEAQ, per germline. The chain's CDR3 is CASSLSPGVGTQYF. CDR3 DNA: TGTGCCAGCAGCTTAAGCCCTGGAGTCGGTACGCAGTATTTT.

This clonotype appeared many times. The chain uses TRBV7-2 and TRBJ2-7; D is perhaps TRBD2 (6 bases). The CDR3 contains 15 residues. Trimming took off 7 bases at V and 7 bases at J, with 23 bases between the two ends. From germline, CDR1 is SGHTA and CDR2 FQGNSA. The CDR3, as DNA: TGTGCCAGCACTTTCAGGAGGGCGGGTTTACTAGAGCAGTACTTC. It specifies CASTFRRAGLLEQYF.

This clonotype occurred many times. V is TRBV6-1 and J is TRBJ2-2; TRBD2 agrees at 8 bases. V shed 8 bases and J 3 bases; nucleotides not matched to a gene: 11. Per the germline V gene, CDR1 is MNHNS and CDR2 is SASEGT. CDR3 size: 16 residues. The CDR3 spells CASEAYSGKHTGELFF. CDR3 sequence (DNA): TGTGCCAGCGAAGCGTATAGCGGGAAGCACACCGGGGAGCTGTTTTTT.

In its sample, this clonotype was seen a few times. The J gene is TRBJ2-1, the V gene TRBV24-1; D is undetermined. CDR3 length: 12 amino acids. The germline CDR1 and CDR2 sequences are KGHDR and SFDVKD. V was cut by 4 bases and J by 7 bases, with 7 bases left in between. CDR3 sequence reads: CATSEAANEQFF. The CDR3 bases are TGTGCCACCAGTGAGGCCGCGAATGAGCAGTTCTTC.

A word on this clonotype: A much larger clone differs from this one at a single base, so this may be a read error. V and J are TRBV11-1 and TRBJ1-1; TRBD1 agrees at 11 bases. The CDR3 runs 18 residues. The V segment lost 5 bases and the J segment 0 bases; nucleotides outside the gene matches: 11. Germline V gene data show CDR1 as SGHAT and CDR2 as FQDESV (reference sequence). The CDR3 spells CASSPRTGGLFMNTEAFF. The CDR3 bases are TGTGCCAGCAGCCCGCGGACAGGGGGCCTTTTCATGAACACTGAAGCTTTCTTT.

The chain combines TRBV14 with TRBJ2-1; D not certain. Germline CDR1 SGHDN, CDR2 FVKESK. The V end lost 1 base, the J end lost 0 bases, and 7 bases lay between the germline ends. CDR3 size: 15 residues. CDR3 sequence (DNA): TGTGCCAGCAGCCAAGGGTTACGCTCCTACAATGAGCAGTTCTTC. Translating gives CASSQGLRSYNEQFF.

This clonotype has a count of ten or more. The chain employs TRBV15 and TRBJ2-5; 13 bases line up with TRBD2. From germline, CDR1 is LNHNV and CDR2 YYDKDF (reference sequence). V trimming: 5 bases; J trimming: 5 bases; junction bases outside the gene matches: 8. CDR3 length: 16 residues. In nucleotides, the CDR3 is TGTGCCACCAGCGTGCCCGGACTAGCGGGAGACGAGACCCAGTACTTC. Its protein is CATSVPGLAGDETQYF.

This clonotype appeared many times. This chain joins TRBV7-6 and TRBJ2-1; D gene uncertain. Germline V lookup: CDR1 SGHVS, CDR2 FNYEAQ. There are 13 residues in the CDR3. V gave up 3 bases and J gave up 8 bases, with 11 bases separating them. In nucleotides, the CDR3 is TGTGCCAGCAGCTTGTCAAGAGCTTATGAGCAGTTCTTC. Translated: CASSLSRAYEQFF.

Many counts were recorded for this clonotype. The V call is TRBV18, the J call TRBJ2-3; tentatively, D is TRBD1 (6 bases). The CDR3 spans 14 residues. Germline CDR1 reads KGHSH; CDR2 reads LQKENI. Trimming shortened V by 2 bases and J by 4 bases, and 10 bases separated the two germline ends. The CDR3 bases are TGTGCCAGCTCACCAGCAGGGGTGGCAGATACGCAGTATTTT. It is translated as CASSPAGVADTQYF.

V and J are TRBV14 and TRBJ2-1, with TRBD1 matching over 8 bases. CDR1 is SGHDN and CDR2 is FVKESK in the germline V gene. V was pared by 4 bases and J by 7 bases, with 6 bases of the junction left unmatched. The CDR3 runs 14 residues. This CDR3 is CASSPPRGRNEQFF. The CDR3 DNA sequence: TGTGCCAGCAGCCCCCCCAGGGGGCGGAATGAGCAGTTCTTC.